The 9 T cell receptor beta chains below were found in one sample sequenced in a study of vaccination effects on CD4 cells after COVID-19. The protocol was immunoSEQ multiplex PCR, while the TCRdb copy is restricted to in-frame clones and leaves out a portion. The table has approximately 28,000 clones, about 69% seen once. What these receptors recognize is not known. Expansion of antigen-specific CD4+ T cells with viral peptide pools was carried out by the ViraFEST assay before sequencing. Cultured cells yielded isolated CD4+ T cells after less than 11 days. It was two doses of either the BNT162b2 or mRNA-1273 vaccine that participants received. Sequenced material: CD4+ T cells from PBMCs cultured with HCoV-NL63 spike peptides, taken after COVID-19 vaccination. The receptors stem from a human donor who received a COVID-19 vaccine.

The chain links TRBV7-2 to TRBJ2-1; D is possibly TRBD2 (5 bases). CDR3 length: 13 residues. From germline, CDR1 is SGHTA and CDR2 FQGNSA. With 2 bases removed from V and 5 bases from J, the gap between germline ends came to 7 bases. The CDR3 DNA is TGTGCCAGCAGCTTATCGAGGGACAATGAGCAGTTCTTC. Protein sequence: CASSLSRDNEQFF.

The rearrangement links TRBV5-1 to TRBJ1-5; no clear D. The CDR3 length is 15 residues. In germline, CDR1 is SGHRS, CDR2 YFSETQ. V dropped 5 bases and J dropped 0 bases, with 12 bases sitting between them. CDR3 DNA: TGCGCCAGCAGACCCGACGGCAATAGCAATCAGCCCCAGCATTTT. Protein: CASRPDGNSNQPQHF.

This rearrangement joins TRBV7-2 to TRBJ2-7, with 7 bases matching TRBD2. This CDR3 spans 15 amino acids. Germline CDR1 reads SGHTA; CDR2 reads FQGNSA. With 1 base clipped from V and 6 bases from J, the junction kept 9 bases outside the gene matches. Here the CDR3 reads CASSLDFGTNSEQYF. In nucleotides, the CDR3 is TGTGCCAGCAGCTTAGATTTTGGGACTAATTCCGAGCAGTACTTC.

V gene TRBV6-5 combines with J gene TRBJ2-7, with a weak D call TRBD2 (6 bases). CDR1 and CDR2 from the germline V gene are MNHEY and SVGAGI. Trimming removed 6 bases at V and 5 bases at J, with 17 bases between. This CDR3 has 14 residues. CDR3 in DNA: TGTGCCAGCAGCCGTGGGGCAGCGGGCGACGAGCAGTACTTC. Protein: CASSRGAAGDEQYF.

CDR3 amino acids: CASRRGGGNYGYTF. CDR3 sequence (DNA): TGTGCCAGCAGGCGCGGAGGCGGAAACTATGGCTACACCTTC. The chain has TRBV6-5 and TRBJ1-2; D gene uncertain. Germline lookup yields CDR1 MNHEY and CDR2 SVGAGI. The CDR3 is 14 amino acids. The V end lost 6 bases, the J end lost 2 bases, and 13 bases lay between the germline ends.

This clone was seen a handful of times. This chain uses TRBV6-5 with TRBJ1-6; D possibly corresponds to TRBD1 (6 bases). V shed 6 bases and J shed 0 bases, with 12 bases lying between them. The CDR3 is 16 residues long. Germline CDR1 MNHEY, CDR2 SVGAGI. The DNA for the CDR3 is TGTGCCAGCAGGTACGACAGGAGCTCCTATAATTCACCCCTCCACTTT. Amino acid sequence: CASRYDRSSYNSPLHF.

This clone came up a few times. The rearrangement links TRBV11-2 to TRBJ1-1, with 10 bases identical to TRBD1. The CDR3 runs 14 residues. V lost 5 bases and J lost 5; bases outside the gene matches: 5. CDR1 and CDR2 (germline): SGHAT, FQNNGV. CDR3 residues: CASSTMDRGTEAFF. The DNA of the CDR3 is TGTGCCAGCAGCACTATGGACAGGGGGACTGAAGCTTTCTTT.

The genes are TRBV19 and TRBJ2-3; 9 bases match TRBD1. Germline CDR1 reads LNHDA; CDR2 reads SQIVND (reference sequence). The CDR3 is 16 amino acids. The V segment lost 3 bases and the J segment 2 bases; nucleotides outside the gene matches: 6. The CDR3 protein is CASSILTGGNTDTQYF. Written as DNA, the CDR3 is TGTGCCAGTAGTATCCTCACAGGGGGCAACACAGATACGCAGTATTTT.

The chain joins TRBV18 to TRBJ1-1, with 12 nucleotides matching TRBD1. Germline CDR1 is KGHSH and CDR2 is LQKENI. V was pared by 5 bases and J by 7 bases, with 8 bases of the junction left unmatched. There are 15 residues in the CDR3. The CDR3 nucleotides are TGTGCCAGCTCATTCGGGACAGGGGGCGAAGGTGAAGCTTTCTTT. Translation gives CASSFGTGGEGEAFF. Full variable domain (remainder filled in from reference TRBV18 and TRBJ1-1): NAGVMQNPRHLVRRRGQEARLRCSPMKGHSHVYWYRQLPEEGLKFMVYLQKENIIDESGMPKERFSAEFPKEGPSILRIQQVVRGDSAAYFCASSFGTGGEGEAFFGQGTRLTVV.